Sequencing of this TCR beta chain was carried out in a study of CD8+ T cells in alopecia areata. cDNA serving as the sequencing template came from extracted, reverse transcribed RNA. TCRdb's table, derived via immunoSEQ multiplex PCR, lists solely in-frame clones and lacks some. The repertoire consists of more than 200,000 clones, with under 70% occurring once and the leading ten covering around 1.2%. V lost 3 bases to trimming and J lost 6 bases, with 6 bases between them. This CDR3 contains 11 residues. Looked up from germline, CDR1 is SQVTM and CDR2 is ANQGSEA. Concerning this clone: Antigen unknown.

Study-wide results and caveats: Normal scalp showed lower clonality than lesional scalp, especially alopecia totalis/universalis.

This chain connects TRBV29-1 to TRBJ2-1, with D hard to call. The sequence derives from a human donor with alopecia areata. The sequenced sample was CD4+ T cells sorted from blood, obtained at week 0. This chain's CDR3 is CSVDLANEQFF. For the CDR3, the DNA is TGCAGCGTTGATTTAGCCAATGAGCAGTTCTTC.